The source of this TCR beta chain is a study of blood T cell repertoires in COVID-19. The protocol was immunoSEQ multiplex PCR, while the TCRdb copy is restricted to in-frame clones and leaves out a portion. The sample contains some 200,000 clones, 75% to 85% of which appear only once. Germline V CDR1 and CDR2: SGHNT, YYREEE (reference sequence). V was clipped by 4 bases and J by 3 bases; unmatched bases: 8. The CDR3 contains 17 residues. The sequencing input was peripheral blood. The chain employs TRBV5-4 and TRBJ2-3; 13 bases align to TRBD2. This receptor was identified in a woman younger than 45 with COVID-19, enrolled during active disease. CDR3 bases: TGTGCCAGCAGCCCCAGGACTAGCGGGAGAGGTACAGATACGCAGTATTTT. It is translated as CASSPRTSGRGTDTQYF. Complete variable domain (other parts from reference TRBV5-4 and TRBJ2-3): ETGVTQSPTHLIKTRGQQVTLRCSSQSGHNTVSWYQQALGQGPQFIFQYYREEENGRGNFPPRFSGLQFPNYSSELNVNALELDDSALYLCASSPRTSGRGTDTQYFGPGTRLTVL.